These T cell receptor beta chains were read from a single sample in a study of cytomegalovirus exposure and HLA in healthy donors. The table came from immunoSEQ multiplex PCR; TCRdb's copy has only in-frame clones and leaves some out. Of some 120,000 clones in the sample, about 96% were seen once. The sample was PBMCs. The receptors here all came from a man in his late teens or twenties in good health and CMV-seronegative. The CDR3 runs from the conserved cysteine through the conserved F or W. Each record gives: J gene, V gene, clone size, CDR3 length, D gene, CDR3 protein, CDR3 DNA. D genes are given only for firm matches. The size of a clone is reported for some rows only, either as once, few or many, or as a class for expanded clones.

TRBJ1-1	TRBV9	NA	14	NA	CASSVDNKNTEAFF	TGTGCCAGCAGCGTAGACAACAAGAACACTGAAGCTTTCTTT
TRBJ1-2	TRBV4-3	once	14	NA	CASSQAAGGYGYTF	TGCGCCAGCAGCCAAGCCGCAGGAGGCTATGGCTACACCTTC
TRBJ2-1	TRBV6-1	NA	14	TRBD1	CASIPDRFYNEQFF	TGTGCCAGCATTCCGGACAGGTTTTACAATGAGCAGTTCTTC
TRBJ1-1	TRBV30	NA	14	NA	CAWSMGGMNTEAFF	TGTGCCTGGAGTATGGGAGGCATGAACACTGAAGCTTTCTTT
TRBJ2-1	TRBV10-2	NA	17	TRBD2	CASSDPTGLVIHNEQFF	TGCGCCAGCAGTGACCCCACAGGACTAGTAATTCACAATGAGCAGTTCTTC
TRBJ1-1	TRBV27	NA	13	NA	CASSLFFNGGAFF	TGTGCCAGCAGTTTATTCTTTAATGGGGGGGCTTTCTTT
TRBJ1-4	TRBV6-1	NA	15	TRBD1	CASSEVGDRVEKLFF	TGTGCCAGCAGTGAAGTCGGGGACAGGGTTGAAAAACTGTTTTTT
TRBJ2-7	TRBV28	once	18	TRBD2	CASSPWVAGGAFSYEQYF	TGTGCCAGCAGTCCCTGGGTAGCGGGAGGGGCATTCTCCTACGAGCAGTACTTC
TRBJ2-1	TRBV6-5	NA	10	NA	CASSQGEQFF	TGTGCCAGCAGTCAGGGGGAGCAGTTCTTC
TRBJ2-1	TRBV7-2	once	14	TRBD2	CASSLEGLVHEQFF	TGTGCCAGCAGCTTAGAGGGACTAGTCCATGAGCAGTTCTTC
TRBJ2-4	TRBV11-2	NA	11	NA	CASAARDIQYF	TGTGCCAGCGCTGCGCGGGACATTCAGTACTTC
TRBJ2-7	TRBV27	NA	15	TRBD2	CASTLHSGSDYEQYF	TGTGCCAGCACCTTACATAGCGGGAGCGACTACGAGCAGTACTTC
TRBJ2-1	TRBV7-3	NA	14	TRBD1	CASGTGTAYNEQFF	TGTGCCAGCGGGACAGGGACAGCCTACAATGAGCAGTTCTTC
TRBJ2-5	TRBV11-3	NA	13	NA	CASSLDNEETQYF	TGTGCCAGCAGCTTAGATAATGAAGAGACCCAGTACTTC
TRBJ2-5	TRBV5-4	NA	14	NA	CASSPGLSQETQYF	TGTGCCAGCAGCCCGGGACTCTCCCAAGAGACCCAGTACTTC
TRBJ1-2	TRBV7-2	few	14	TRBD1	CASSLGTGNYGYTF	TGTGCCAGCAGCTTAGGGACAGGGAACTATGGCTACACCTTC
TRBJ2-2	TRBV27	NA	15	NA	CASSLGLVRAGELFF	TGTGCCAGCAGTTTGGGGCTGGTAAGGGCCGGGGAGCTGTTTTTT
TRBJ2-5	TRBV5-1	NA	17	TRBD1	CASSRGQGFGGQETQYF	TGCGCCAGCAGCAGGGGACAGGGGTTTGGGGGCCAAGAGACCCAGTACTTC
TRBJ2-1	TRBV19	once	15	NA	CASSNMPGLSNEQFF	TGTGCCAGTAGCAATATGCCGGGACTTTCTAATGAGCAGTTCTTC
TRBJ2-1	TRBV19	NA	12	NA	CASSPSRNEQFF	TGTGCCAGTAGTCCCTCGCGGAATGAGCAGTTCTTC
TRBJ1-3	TRBV7-2	NA	16	NA	CASSFPSGRAGNTIYF	TGTGCCAGCAGCTTCCCCTCTGGCAGGGCGGGAAACACCATATATTTT
TRBJ1-2	TRBV27	NA	15	TRBD1	CASSPDRVDNYGYTF	TGTGCCAGCAGTCCTGACAGGGTCGATAACTATGGCTACACCTTC
TRBJ1-5	TRBV28	NA	14	TRBD1	CASTYRGLNQPQHF	TGTGCCAGCACCTACAGGGGGCTCAATCAGCCCCAGCATTTT
TRBJ1-2	TRBV27	NA	15	NA	CASSLSTASYYGYTF	TGTGCCAGCAGTTTATCAACAGCATCCTACTATGGCTACACCTTC
TRBJ2-1	TRBV12-5	NA	15	NA	CASGLIPSGNNEQFF	TGTGCTAGTGGTTTGATCCCGAGCGGAAACAATGAGCAGTTCTTC
TRBJ2-1	TRBV6-5	NA	13	NA	CASSSGQHNEQFF	TGTGCCAGCAGTTCCGGACAGCACAATGAGCAGTTCTTC
TRBJ2-1	TRBV9	NA	18	TRBD2	CASSPRTSGRALRNEQFF	TGTGCCAGCAGCCCCCGGACTAGCGGGAGGGCCCTCAGGAATGAGCAGTTCTTC
TRBJ1-5	TRBV28	NA	14	NA	CASSGRVGHQPQHF	TGTGCCAGCAGTGGCAGGGTAGGTCATCAGCCCCAGCATTTT
TRBJ1-1	TRBV6-1	NA	15	TRBD1	CASSGRTGGNTEAFF	TGTGCCAGCAGTGGACGAACAGGGGGGAACACTGAAGCTTTCTTT